This T cell receptor (beta chain) was recovered during a study of blood T cell repertoires in COVID-19. In the study overall: Acute-phase and convalescent COVID-19 samples originated in the United States, Italy and Spain. T cells, B-cell-depleted T cells, or PBMCs supplied cDNA or gDNA.

In the original analysis: For nucleated cells, counts were estimated from reference gene primer amplification. TCRdb's copy holds only in-frame clones and misses some; the assay was immunoSEQ multiplex PCR. V and J calls and clone size are those listed in that table; D and trimming were worked out from the DNA. The repertoire includes around 210,000 clones, about 88% of them detected once, and about a sixth sits in the top ten. This TCR derives from a man in his fifties or sixties with COVID-19, enrolled during active disease. Source material: peripheral blood.

CDR3 region: CASRAEPSTDTQYF. CDR3 DNA sequence: TGTGCCAGTAGGGCGGAACCTAGCACAGATACGCAGTATTTT. V usage is TRBV19 and J usage is TRBJ2-3; D uncertain. This CDR3 spans 14 amino acids. Germline values: CDR1 LNHDA, CDR2 SQIVND (reference sequence). V was trimmed by 6 bases and J by 0 bases, leaving 10 bases between them.